This T cell receptor beta chain was documented in a study of cytomegalovirus exposure and HLA in healthy donors. The wider study: Unique TCR beta sequences numbering fewer than 130 million came from approximately 180 million T cells in an earlier analysis. Study-level findings and limits: An analysis that came later showed most CMV-associated TCR beta chains appearing HLA-restricted. Within an earlier analysis, most TCR beta V segments proved productive either about 90% or about 30% of the time. For TCR beta chains, V- and J-gene trimming was later linked to a missense DCLRE1C variant.

The CDR3 totals 16 residues. The germline gives CDR1 SGHTA, CDR2 FQGNSA. 13 Jbeta primers and 60 Vbeta primers were used for the PCR. TCRdb keeps only in-frame clones here, not all; method: immunoSEQ multiplex PCR. The sample contains 170,000 or so clones, around 82% of which appear only once. Turning to this clone: The antigen is not known. Compared with germline, one end of the junction differs, possibly owing to a read error.

Sequenced: PBMCs. The clonotype originates from a man aged 55 to 70 in good health and CMV-seronegative. The V gene is TRBV7-2, the J gene TRBJ1-5; D not resolved. The CDR3 DNA reads TGTGCCAGCAGCTTAGGAATGGATCGTCTGTTGGAGCCCCAGAATTTT. Its translation is CASSLGMDRLLEPQNF.